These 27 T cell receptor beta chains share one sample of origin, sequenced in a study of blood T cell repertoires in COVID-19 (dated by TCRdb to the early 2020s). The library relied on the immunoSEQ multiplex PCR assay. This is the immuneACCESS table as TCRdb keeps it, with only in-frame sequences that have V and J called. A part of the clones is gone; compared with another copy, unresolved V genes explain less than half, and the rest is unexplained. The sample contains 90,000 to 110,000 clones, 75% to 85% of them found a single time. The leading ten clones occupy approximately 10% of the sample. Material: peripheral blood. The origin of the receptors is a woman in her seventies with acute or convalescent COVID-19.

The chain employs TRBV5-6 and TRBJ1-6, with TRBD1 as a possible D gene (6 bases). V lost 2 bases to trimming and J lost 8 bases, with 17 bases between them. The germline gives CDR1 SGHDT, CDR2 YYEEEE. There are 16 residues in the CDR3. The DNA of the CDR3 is TGTGCCAGCAGCTTAGGCGGACAGACTTTCGATTCACCCCTCCACTTT. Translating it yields CASSLGGQTFDSPLHF.

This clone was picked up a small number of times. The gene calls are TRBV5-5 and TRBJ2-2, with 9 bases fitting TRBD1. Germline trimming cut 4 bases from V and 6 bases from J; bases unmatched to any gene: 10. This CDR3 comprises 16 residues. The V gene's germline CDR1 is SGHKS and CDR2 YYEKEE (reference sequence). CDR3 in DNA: TGTGCCAGCAGCCGTACAGGGGGCAGCCCCCCCGGGGAGCTGTTTTTT. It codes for CASSRTGGSPPGELFF.

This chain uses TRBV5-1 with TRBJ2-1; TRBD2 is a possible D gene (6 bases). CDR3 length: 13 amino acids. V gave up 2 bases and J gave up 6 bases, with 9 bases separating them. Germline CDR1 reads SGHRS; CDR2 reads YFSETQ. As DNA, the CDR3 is TGCGCCAGCAGCTTCGGGGGAGTCAATGAGCAGTTCTTC. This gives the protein CASSFGGVNEQFF.

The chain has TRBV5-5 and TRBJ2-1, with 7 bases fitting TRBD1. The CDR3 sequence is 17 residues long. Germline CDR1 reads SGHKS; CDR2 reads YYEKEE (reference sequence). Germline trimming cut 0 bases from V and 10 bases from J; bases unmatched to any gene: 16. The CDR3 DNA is TGTGCCAGCAGCTTGGCGGTGCCGACAGGGTGGGGGAACGAGCAGTTCTTC. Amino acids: CASSLAVPTGWGNEQFF.

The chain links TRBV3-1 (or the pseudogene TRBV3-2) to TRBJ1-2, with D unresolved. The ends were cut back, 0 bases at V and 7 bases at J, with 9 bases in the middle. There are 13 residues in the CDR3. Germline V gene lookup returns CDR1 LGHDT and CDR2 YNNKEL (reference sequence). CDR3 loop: CASSQDKRSGYTF. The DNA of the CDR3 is TGTGCCAGCAGCCAAGATAAGCGCTCTGGCTACACCTTC.

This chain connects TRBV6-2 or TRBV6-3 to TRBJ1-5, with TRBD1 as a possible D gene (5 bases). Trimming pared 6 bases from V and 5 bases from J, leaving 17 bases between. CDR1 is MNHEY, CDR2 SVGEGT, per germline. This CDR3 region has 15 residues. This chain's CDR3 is CASSPAEGRYQPQHF. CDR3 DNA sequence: TGTGCCAGCAGCCCCGCGGAGGGGCGTTATCAGCCCCAGCATTTT.

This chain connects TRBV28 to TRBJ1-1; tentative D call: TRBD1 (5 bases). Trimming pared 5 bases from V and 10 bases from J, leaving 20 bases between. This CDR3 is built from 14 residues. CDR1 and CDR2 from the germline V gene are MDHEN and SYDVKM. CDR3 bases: TGTGCCAGCAGTCAACCGGGACTCATGGCGGGAGCTTTCTTT. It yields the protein CASSQPGLMAGAFF.

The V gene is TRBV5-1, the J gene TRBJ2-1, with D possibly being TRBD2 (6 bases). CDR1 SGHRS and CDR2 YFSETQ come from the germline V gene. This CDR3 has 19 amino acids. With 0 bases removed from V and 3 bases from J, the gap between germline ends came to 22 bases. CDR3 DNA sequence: TGCGCCAGCAGCTTGGCCCAAACTAGTAGCGGCAGGGTCTACAATGAGCAGTTCTTC. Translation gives CASSLAQTSSGRVYNEQFF.

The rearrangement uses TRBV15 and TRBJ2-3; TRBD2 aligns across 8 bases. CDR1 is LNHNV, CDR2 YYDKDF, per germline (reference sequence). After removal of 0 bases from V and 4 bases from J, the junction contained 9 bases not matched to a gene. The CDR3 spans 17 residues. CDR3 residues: CATSRDRSGGAADTQYF. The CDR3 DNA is TGTGCCACCAGCAGAGATAGGTCGGGGGGGGCTGCAGATACGCAGTATTTT.

CDR3 DNA: TGCAGTGCTAGTGTTAGCGGATACAATGAGCAGTTCTTC. Its translation is CSASVSGYNEQFF. The chain is built from TRBV20-1 and TRBJ2-1; tentative D call: TRBD2 (6 bases). Per the germline V gene, CDR1 is DFQATT and CDR2 is SNEGSKA (reference sequence). The CDR3 covers 13 residues. V lost 3 bases to trimming and J lost 4 bases, with 10 bases between them.

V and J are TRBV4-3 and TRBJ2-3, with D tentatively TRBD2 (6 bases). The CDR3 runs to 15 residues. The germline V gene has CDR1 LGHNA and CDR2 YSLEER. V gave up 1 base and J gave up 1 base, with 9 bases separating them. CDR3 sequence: CASSQGVAGTDTQYF. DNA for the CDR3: TGCGCCAGCAGCCAAGGGGTAGCGGGCACAGATACGCAGTATTTT.

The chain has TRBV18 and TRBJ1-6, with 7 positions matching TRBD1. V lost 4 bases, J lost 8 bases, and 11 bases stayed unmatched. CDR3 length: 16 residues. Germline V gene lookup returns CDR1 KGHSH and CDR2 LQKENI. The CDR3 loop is CASSLTYRGADSPLHF. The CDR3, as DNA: TGTGCCAGCTCACTGACTTACAGGGGTGCGGATTCACCCCTCCACTTT.

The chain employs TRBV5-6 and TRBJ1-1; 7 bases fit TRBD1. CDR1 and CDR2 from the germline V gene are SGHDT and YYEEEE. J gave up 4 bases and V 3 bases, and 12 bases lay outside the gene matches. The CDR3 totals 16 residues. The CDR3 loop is CASSYLQGSPATEAFF. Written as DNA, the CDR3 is TGTGCCAGCAGCTACCTACAGGGGTCCCCGGCCACTGAAGCTTTCTTT. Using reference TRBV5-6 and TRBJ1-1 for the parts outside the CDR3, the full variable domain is DAGVTQSPTHLIKTRGQQVTLRCSPKSGHDTVSWYQQALGQGPQFIFQYYEEEERQRGNFPDRFSGHQFPNYSSELNVNALLLGDSALYLCASSYLQGSPATEAFFGQGTRLTVV.

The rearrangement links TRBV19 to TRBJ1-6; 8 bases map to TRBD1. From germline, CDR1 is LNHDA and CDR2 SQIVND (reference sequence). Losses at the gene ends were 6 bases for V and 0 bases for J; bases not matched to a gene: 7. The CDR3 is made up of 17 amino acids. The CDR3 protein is CASSIGQGSSYNSPLHF. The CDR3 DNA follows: TGTGCCAGTAGCATCGGACAGGGAAGCTCCTATAATTCACCCCTCCACTTT.

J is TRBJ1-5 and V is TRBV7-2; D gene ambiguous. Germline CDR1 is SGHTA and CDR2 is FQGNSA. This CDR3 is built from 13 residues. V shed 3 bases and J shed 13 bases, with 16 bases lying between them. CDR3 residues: CASSFSPGRPQHF. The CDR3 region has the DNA TGTGCCAGCAGCTTTTCCCCGGGGAGGCCGCAGCATTTT. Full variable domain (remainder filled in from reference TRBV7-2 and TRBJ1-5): GAGVSQSPSNKVTEKGKDVELRCDPISGHTALYWYRQSLGQGLEFLIYFQGNSAPDKSGLPSDRFSAERTGGSVSTLTIQRTQQEDSAVYLCASSFSPGRPQHFGDGTRLSIL.

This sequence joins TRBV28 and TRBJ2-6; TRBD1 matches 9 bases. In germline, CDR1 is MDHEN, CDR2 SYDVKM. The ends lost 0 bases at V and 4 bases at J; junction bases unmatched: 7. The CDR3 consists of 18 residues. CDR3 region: CASSLWGQGHDGANVLTF. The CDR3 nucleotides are TGTGCCAGCAGTTTATGGGGACAGGGCCATGACGGGGCCAACGTCCTGACTTTC.

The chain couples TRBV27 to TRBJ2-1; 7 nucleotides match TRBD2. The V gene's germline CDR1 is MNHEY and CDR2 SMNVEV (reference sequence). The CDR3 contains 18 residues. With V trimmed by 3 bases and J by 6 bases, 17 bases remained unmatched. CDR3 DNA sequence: TGTGCCAGCAGTTTTGGACCCCCGGGGGGTAGCTTTTTCAATGAGCAGTTCTTC. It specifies CASSFGPPGGSFFNEQFF.

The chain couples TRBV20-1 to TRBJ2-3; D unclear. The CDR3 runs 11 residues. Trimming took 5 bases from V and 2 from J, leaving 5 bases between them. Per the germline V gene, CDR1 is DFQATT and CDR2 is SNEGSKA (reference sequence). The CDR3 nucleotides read TGCAGTGCTCCTATCACAGATACGCAGTATTTT. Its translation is CSAPITDTQYF.

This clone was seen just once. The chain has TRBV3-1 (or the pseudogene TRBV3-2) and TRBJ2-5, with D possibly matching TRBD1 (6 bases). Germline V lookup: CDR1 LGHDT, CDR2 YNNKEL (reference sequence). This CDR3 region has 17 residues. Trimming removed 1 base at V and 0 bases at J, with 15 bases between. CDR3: CASSQVRGSPYQETQYF. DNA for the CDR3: TGTGCCAGCAGCCAAGTTAGGGGGAGCCCGTACCAAGAGACCCAGTACTTC.

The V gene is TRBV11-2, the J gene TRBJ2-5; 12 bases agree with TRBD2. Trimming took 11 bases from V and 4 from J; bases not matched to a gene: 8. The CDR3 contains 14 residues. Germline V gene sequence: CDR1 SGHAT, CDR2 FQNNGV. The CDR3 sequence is CAPRTSGAPETQYF. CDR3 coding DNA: TGTGCCCCCCGGACTAGCGGGGCCCCAGAGACCCAGTACTTC.

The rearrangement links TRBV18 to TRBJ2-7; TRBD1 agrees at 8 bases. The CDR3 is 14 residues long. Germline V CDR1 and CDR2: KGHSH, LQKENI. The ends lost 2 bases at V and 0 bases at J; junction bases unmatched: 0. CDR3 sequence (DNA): TGTGCCAGCTCACCAACAGGGGGCTCCTACGAGCAGTACTTC. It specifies CASSPTGGSYEQYF. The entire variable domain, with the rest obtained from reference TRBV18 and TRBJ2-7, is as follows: NAGVMQNPRHLVRRRGQEARLRCSPMKGHSHVYWYRQLPEEGLKFMVYLQKENIIDESGMPKERFSAEFPKEGPSILRIQQVVRGDSAAYFCASSPTGGSYEQYFGPGTRLTVT.

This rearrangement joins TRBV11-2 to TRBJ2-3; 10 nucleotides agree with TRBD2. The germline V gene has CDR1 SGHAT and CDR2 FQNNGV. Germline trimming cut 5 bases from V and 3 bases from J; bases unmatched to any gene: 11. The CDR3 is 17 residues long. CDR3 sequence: CASSIDTLAGVTDTQYF. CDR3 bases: TGTGCCAGCAGCATCGACACCCTAGCGGGAGTAACAGATACGCAGTATTTT.

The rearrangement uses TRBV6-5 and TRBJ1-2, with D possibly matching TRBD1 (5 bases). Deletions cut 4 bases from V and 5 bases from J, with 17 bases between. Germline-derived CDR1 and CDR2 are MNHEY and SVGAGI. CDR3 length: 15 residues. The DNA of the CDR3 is TGTGCCAGCAGTTCCCGTGGGGCCGCCCTATATGGCTACACCTTC. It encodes CASSSRGAALYGYTF.

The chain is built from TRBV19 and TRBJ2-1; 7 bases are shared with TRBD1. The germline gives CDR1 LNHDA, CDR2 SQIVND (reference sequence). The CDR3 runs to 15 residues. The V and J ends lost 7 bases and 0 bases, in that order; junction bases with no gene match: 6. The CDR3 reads CASTRDRDSYNEQFF. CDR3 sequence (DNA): TGTGCCAGTACCCGCGACAGGGACTCCTACAATGAGCAGTTCTTC.

CDR3 DNA sequence: TGTGCCAGCAGCTTGGGGGCAGATGAAGCTTTCTTT. This codes for CASSLGADEAFF. The chain recombines TRBV5-6 with TRBJ1-1; D is unresolved. Germline V gives CDR1 SGHDT, CDR2 YYEEEE. The CDR3 sequence is 12 residues long. The V gene lost 0 bases and the J gene lost 7 bases, with 7 bases spanning the gap.

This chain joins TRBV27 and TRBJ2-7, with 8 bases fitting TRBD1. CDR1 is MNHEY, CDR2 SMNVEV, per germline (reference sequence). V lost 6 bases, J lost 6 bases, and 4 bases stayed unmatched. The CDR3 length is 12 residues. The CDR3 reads CASSSDRVEQYF. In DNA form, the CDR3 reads TGTGCCAGCAGCTCGGACAGGGTCGAGCAGTACTTC.

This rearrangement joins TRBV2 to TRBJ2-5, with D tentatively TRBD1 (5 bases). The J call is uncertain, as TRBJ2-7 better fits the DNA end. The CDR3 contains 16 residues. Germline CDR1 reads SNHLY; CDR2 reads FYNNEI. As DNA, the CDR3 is TGTGCCAGCAGTGCCCCCGGCAGGGCCCAGGTGGACGAGCAGTACTTC. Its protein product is CASSAPGRAQVDEQYF.